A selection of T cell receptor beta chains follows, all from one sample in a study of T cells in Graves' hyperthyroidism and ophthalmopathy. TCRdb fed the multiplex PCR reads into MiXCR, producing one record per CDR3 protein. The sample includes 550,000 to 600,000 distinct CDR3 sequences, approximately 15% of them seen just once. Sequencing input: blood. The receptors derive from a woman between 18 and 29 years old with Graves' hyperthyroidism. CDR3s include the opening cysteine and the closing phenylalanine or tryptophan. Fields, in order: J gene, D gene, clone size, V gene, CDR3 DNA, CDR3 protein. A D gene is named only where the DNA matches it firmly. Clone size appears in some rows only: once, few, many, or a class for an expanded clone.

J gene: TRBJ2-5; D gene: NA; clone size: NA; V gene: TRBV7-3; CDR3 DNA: TGTGCCAGCAGCTTGGGGTATGGAGAGACCCAGTACTTC; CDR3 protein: CASSLGYGETQYF
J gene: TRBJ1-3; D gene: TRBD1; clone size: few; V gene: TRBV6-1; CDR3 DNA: TGTGCCAGCAGTGTGGGGACAGATCTCTACTCTGGAAACACCATATATTTT; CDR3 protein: CASSVGTDLYSGNTIYF
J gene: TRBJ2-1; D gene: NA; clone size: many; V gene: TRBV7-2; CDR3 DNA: TGTGCCAGCAGCTCTCAGGGGATCTCCTACAATGAGCAGTTCTTC; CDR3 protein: CASSSQGISYNEQFF
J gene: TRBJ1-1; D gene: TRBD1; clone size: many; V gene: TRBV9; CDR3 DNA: TGTGCCAGCAGCCGGGTGTCAGGGGGCACTGAAGCTTTCTTT; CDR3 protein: CASSRVSGGTEAFF
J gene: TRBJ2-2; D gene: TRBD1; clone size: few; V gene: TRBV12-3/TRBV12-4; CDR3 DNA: TGTGCCAGCACTGGACAGGTGAACACCGGGGAGCTGTTTTTT; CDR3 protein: CASTGQVNTGELFF
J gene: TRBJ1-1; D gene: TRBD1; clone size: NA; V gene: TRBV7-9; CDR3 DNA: TGTGCCAGCAGCTTAAGGATGACAGGGTTGGAGAACACTGAAGCTTTCTTT; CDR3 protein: CASSLRMTGLENTEAFF
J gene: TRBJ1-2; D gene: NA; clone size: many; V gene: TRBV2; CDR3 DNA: TGTGCCAGCAGTGTTCAGGACCGCGGCTCTGGCTACACCTTC; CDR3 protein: CASSVQDRGSGYTF
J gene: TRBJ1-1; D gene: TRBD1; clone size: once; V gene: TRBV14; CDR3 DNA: TGTGCCAGCAGCCCTAGGGACAGATCCATCGCTGAAGCTTTCTTT; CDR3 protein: CASSPRDRSIAEAFF
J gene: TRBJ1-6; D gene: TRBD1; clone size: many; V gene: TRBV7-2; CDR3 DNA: TGTGCCAGCAGAGACAGGGGCGGCAATTCACCCCTCCACTTT; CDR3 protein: CASRDRGGNSPLHF
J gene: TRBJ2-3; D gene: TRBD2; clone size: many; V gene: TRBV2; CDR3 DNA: TGTGCCAGCAGTGAAGTCTGGGGAGGGACTAGCGTAAGCACAGATACGCAGTATTTT; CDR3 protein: CASSEVWGGTSVSTDTQYF
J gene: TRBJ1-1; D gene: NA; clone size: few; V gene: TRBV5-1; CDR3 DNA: TGCGCCAGCAGCTTGGTGACGGGAACGTATCTGGGCGCGGAAGCTTTCTTT; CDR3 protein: CASSLVTGTYLGAEAFF
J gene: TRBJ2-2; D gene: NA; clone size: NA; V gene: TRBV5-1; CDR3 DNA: TGCGCCAGCAGCTTAAAAGCACCCGGGGAGCTGTTTTTT; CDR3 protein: CASSLKAPGELFF
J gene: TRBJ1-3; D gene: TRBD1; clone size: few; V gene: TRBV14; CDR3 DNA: TGTGCCAGCGGACCCCTCACAGGGGGCGCGAGTGGAAACACCATATATTTT; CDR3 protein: CASGPLTGGASGNTIYF
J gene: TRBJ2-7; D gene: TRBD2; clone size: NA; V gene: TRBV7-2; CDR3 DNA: TGTGCCAGCAGCCCCCCGGGACTAGCGGGCAGCGAGCAGTACTTC; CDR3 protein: CASSPPGLAGSEQYF
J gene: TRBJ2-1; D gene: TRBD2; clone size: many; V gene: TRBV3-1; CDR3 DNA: TGTGCCAGCAGCCAAGGAGCGGGAGGGAACAATGAGCAGTTCTTC; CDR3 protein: CASSQGAGGNNEQFF
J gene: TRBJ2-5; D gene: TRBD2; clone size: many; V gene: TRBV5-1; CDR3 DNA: TGCGCCAGCATCCTAGCGGGAGGGCCAGAAGAGACCCAGTACTTC; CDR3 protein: CASILAGGPEETQYF
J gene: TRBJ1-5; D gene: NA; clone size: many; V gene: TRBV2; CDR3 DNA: TGTGCCAGCAGACGGGGACAACGTACAAATCAGCCCCAGCATTTT; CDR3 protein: CASRRGQRTNQPQHF
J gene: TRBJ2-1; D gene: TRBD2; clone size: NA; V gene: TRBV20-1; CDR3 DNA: TGCAGTGCGAGACTAGCGGGAGATCACAATGAGCAGTTCTTC; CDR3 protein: CSARLAGDHNEQFF
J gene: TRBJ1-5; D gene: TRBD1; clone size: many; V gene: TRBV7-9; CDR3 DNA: TGTGCCAGCAGCACCTACCTGGACAGGGGGCTTAATCAGCCCCAGCATTTT; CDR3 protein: CASSTYLDRGLNQPQHF
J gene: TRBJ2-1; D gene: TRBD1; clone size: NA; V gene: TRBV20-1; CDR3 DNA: TGCAGTGCCCCCGACAGGGCTAAATTGGATGAGCAGTTCTTC; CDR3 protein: CSAPDRAKLDEQFF
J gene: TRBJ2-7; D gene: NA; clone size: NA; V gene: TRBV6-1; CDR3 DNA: TGTGCCAGCAGCACAGGGTTGGGGACCAACGAGCAGTACTTC; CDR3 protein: CASSTGLGTNEQYF
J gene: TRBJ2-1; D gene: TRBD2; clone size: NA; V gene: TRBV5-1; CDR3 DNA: TGCGCCAGCAGCCCGCGGGGGTATAGGGATGAGCAGTTCTTC; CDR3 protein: CASSPRGYRDEQFF
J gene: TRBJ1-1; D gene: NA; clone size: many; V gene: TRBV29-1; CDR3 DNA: TGCAGCGTTGATGGAGGGAACACTGAAGCTTTCTTT; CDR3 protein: CSVDGGNTEAFF
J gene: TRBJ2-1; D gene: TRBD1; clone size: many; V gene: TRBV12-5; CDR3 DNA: TGTGCTAGTGGCCTGGACAGGGGAACGGTCAGTGAGCAGTTCTTC; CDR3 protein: CASGLDRGTVSEQFF
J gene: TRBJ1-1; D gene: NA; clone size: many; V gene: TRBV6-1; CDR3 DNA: TGTGCCAGCGGGGGGACGGCGAACACTGAAGCTTTCTTT; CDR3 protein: CASGGTANTEAFF
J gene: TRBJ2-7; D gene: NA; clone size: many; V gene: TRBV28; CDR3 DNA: TGTGCCAGCAGTACCCGAAAGAGGGAGAGGTCCTACGAGCAGTACTTC; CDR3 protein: CASSTRKRERSYEQYF
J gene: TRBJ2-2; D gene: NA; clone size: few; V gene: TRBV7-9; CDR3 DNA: TGTGCCAGCAGCTTACACCTTTCCGAGACTGGGGAGCTGTTTTTT; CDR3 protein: CASSLHLSETGELFF
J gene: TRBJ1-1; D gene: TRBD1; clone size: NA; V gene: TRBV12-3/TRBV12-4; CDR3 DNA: TGTGCCAGCAGTCCCTGGACAGGGGGCCGACTGGGGAGCACTGAAGCTTTCTTT; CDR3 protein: CASSPWTGGRLGSTEAFF
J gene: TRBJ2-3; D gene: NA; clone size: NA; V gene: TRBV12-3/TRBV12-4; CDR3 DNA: TGTGCCAGCAGACCGGGACGACGCACAGATACGCAGTATTTT; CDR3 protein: CASRPGRRTDTQYF
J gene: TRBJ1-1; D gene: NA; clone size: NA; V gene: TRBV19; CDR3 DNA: TGTGCCAGTAGTATTTGGCGGGGAGGCACTGAAGCTTTCTTT; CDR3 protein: CASSIWRGGTEAFF
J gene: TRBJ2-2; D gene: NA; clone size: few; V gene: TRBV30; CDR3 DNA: TGTGCCTGGTTAGAAGGGTCGGGGGGCGTCGTCACCGGGGAGCTGTTTTTT; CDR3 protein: CAWLEGSGGVVTGELFF
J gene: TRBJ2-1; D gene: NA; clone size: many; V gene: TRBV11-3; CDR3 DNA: TGTGCCAGCAGCACCGACCGACGGTACAATGAGCAGTTCTTC; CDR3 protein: CASSTDRRYNEQFF
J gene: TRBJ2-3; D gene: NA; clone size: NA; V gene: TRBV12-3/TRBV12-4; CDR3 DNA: TGTGCCAGCGGTTTCGGCAGCACAGATACGCAGTATTTT; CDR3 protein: CASGFGSTDTQYF
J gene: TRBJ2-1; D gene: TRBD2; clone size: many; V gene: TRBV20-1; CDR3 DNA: TGCAGTGCTAGAGATCGGCTAGCGGGGGCCTACAATGAGCAGTTCTTC; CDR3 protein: CSARDRLAGAYNEQFF
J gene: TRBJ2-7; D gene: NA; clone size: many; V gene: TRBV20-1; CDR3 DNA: TGCAGTGCTAGGGACATGCGCGGGGTCCTACCCTACGAGCAGTACTTC; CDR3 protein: CSARDMRGVLPYEQYF
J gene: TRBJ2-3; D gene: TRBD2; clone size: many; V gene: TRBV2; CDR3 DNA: TGTGCCAGCAGTGACCCGGTAGCGGGGGCTCCACCCACAGATACGCAGTATTTT; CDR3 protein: CASSDPVAGAPPTDTQYF
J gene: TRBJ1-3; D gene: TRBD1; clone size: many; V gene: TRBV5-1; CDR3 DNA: TGCGCCAGCAGCGTACAGGGGACGAAAGACACCATATATTTT; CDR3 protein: CASSVQGTKDTIYF
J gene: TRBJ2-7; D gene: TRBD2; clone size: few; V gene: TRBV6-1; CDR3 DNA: TGTGCCAGCAGTCCTACTAGCGGGAGGCTGGACGAGCAGTACTTC; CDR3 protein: CASSPTSGRLDEQYF
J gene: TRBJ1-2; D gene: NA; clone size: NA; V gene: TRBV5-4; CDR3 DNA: TGTGCCAGCACCCAATTCGGGGGACCTAACTATGGCTACACCTTC; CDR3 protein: CASTQFGGPNYGYTF
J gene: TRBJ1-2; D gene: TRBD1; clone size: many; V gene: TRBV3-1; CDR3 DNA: TGTGCCAGCAGCCAATCAGACAGGGCCTATGGCTACACCTTC; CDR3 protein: CASSQSDRAYGYTF
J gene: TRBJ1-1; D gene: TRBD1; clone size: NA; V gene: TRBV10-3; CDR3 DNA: TGTGCCATCAGTGGGACAGGGGGTGGGACTGAAGCTTTCTTT; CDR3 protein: CAISGTGGGTEAFF
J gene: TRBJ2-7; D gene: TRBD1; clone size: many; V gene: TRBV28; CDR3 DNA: TGTGCCAGCAGTTCACCTGACAGGGTCTCCTACGAGCAGTACTTC; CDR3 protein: CASSSPDRVSYEQYF
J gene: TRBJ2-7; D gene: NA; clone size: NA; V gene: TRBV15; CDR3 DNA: TGTGCCACCGCCGACCCGGTAGTCTACGAGCAGTACTTC; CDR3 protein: CATADPVVYEQYF
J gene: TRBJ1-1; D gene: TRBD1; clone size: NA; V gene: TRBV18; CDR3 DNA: TGTGCCAGCCGAGGGGCTGGGACAGCGAACACTGAAGCTTTCTTT; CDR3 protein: CASRGAGTANTEAFF
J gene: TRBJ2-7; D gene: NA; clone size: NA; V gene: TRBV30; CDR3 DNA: TGTGCCTGGAGGGGACCGGGGAGCTCCTACGAGCAGTACTTC; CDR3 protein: CAWRGPGSSYEQYF
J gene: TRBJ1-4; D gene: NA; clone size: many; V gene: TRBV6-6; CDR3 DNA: TGTGCCAGCAGTTACCGGGGGGGGGCGACTAATGAAAAACTGTTTTTT; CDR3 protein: CASSYRGGATNEKLFF
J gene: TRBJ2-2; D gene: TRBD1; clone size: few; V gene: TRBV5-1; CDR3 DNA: TGCGCCAGCAGCGTGGACAGGGTCGGGGCCGGGGAGCTGTTTTTT; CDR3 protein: CASSVDRVGAGELFF
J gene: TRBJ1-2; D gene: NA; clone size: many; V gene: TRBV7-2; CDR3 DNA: TGTGCCAGCAGCAACTATTTGGAGGCGGGCTATGGCTACACCTTC; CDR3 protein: CASSNYLEAGYGYTF
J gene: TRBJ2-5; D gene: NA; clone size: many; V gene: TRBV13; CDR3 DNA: TGTGCCAGCAGCCCCCCCTGGTGGGGGCGGGAGACCCAGTACTTC; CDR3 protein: CASSPPWWGRETQYF